The source of this TCR beta chain is a study of blood T cell repertoires in COVID-19. The table came from immunoSEQ multiplex PCR; TCRdb's copy has only in-frame clones and leaves some out. The profile shows roughly 100,000 clones, 75% to 85% of them singletons. Seattle's cohort entered during active infection and was followed longitudinally. Looked up from germline, CDR1 is SGHDN and CDR2 is FVKESK. This CDR3 contains 14 residues. V gave up 2 bases and J gave up 4 bases, with 11 bases separating them. V is TRBV14 and J is TRBJ1-1; D might be TRBD1 (6 bases). The source is an elderly man with COVID-19, enrolled during active disease. Input material: peripheral blood. The CDR3 nucleotides read TGTGCCAGCAGCCAAAGGGGGAGAACCACTGAAGCTTTCTTT. Its translation is CASSQRGRTTEAFF.